Listed below are T cell receptor beta chains from one sample, sequenced in a study of Graves' ophthalmopathy and Graves' hyperthyroidism. From the multiplex PCR reads, TCRdb called clonotypes with MiXCR, one entry per CDR3 protein. The profile shows a few hundred thousand distinct CDR3 sequences, about 18% of them singletons. The sample was peripheral blood. Receptors were obtained from an adult woman with stable Graves' hyperthyroidism. CDR3s include the opening cysteine and the closing phenylalanine or tryptophan. The order of the fields is D gene, V gene, clone size, J gene, CDR3 DNA, CDR3 protein. D genes are given only for firm matches. Clone size is shown for a subset of rows, as once, few, many or a class of expanded clone.

D gene: NA
V gene: TRBV25-1
clone size: many
J gene: TRBJ1-1
CDR3 DNA: TGTGCCAGCAGTGAATGGAGCCCACCAGACACTGAAGCTTTCTTT
CDR3 protein: CASSEWSPPDTEAFF

D gene: NA
V gene: TRBV12-3/TRBV12-4
clone size: once
J gene: TRBJ2-7
CDR3 DNA: TGTGCCAGCAGCCGGACGGGAGTTCGGGAGCAGTACTTC
CDR3 protein: CASSRTGVREQYF

D gene: NA
V gene: TRBV12-3/TRBV12-4
clone size: NA
J gene: TRBJ1-2
CDR3 DNA: TGTGTCTCGAACGGGGGGAATGACTATGGCTACACCTTC
CDR3 protein: CVSNGGNDYGYTF

D gene: NA
V gene: TRBV6-5
clone size: NA
J gene: TRBJ1-2
CDR3 DNA: TGTGCCAGCAGTTACGGCGTAATCTATTACAGCGACTATGGCTACACCTTC
CDR3 protein: CASSYGVIYYSDYGYTF

D gene: NA
V gene: TRBV5-1
clone size: few
J gene: TRBJ2-2
CDR3 DNA: TGCGCCAGCAGCCTACACAGGTCGACCGGGGAGCTGTTTTTT
CDR3 protein: CASSLHRSTGELFF

D gene: TRBD1
V gene: TRBV12-3/TRBV12-4
clone size: many
J gene: TRBJ1-2
CDR3 DNA: TGTGCCAGCAGTAGGACAGGGGAATTCTATGGCTACACCTTC
CDR3 protein: CASSRTGEFYGYTF

D gene: NA
V gene: TRBV6-5
clone size: many
J gene: TRBJ2-5
CDR3 DNA: TGTGCCAGCAGCGGCGTATGGTTGGAGACCCAGTACTTC
CDR3 protein: CASSGVWLETQYF

D gene: TRBD1
V gene: TRBV27
clone size: many
J gene: TRBJ1-5
CDR3 DNA: TGTGCCAGCAGCCCTGACAGGGGGCGCTTTCAGCCCCAGCATTTT
CDR3 protein: CASSPDRGRFQPQHF

D gene: NA
V gene: TRBV5-1
clone size: many
J gene: TRBJ2-7
CDR3 DNA: TGCGCCAGCAGCTTGGACGTAACAGAACAGGGCTACGAGCAGTACTTC
CDR3 protein: CASSLDVTEQGYEQYF

D gene: NA
V gene: TRBV2
clone size: many
J gene: TRBJ1-2
CDR3 DNA: TGTGCCAGCAGTCCGGGTTTTCTGTGGGAGAGGGGCTACACCTTC
CDR3 protein: CASSPGFLWERGYTF

D gene: TRBD2
V gene: TRBV12-5
clone size: few
J gene: TRBJ2-3
CDR3 DNA: TGTGCTAGTGCCCTGGGAGGGAGCGTCGATACGCAGTATTTT
CDR3 protein: CASALGGSVDTQYF

D gene: NA
V gene: TRBV14
clone size: NA
J gene: TRBJ2-5
CDR3 DNA: TGTGCCAGCAGCCAAGATCAGACCGGGGCGGGGGAGACCCAGTACTTC
CDR3 protein: CASSQDQTGAGETQYF

D gene: NA
V gene: TRBV19
clone size: many
J gene: TRBJ1-2
CDR3 DNA: TGTGCCAGTAGTCCCCGGAGCGGACCCAAAGGGAACTATGGCTACACCTTC
CDR3 protein: CASSPRSGPKGNYGYTF

D gene: NA
V gene: TRBV6-1
clone size: many
J gene: TRBJ1-2
CDR3 DNA: TGTGCCAGCAGCTGGGCAGCTAACTATGGCTACACCTTC
CDR3 protein: CASSWAANYGYTF

D gene: TRBD2
V gene: TRBV29-1
clone size: NA
J gene: TRBJ2-5
CDR3 DNA: TGCAGCGTTGACAAGCCTAGCGGGGGGGTTTTGGAGACCCAGTACTTC
CDR3 protein: CSVDKPSGGVLETQYF

D gene: TRBD1
V gene: TRBV6-5
clone size: many
J gene: TRBJ1-3
CDR3 DNA: TGTGCCAGCAGTTACTTGACAGGGAGCTCTGGAAACACCATATATTTT
CDR3 protein: CASSYLTGSSGNTIYF

D gene: NA
V gene: TRBV7-2
clone size: many
J gene: TRBJ2-7
CDR3 DNA: TGTGCCAGCAGCTTAGGCAGGGTCGGCGAGCAGTACTTC
CDR3 protein: CASSLGRVGEQYF

D gene: NA
V gene: TRBV20-1
clone size: many
J gene: TRBJ2-4
CDR3 DNA: TGCAGTGCTAGAGATGTCGGCAAAAACATTCAGTACTTC
CDR3 protein: CSARDVGKNIQYF

D gene: NA
V gene: TRBV7-6
clone size: NA
J gene: TRBJ2-7
CDR3 DNA: TGTGCCAGCAGCTTATTCGCGCGGCCCTACGAGCAGTACTTC
CDR3 protein: CASSLFARPYEQYF